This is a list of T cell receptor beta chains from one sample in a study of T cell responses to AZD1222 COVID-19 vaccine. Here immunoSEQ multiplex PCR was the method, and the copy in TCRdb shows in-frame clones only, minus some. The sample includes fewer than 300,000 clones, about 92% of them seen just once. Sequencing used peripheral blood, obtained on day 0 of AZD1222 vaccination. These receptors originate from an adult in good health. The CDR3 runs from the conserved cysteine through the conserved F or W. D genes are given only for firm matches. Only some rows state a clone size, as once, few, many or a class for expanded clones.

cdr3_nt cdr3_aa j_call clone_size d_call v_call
TGTGCCATCAGTGGAAGGGTAGGAGGCGGCTACACCTTC CAISGRVGGGYTF TRBJ1-2 once - TRBV10-3
TGTGCCAGCAGTCGGAAACAGGGACTCGATGAGCAGTTCTTC CASSRKQGLDEQFF TRBJ2-1 - - TRBV6-2/TRBV6-3
TGTGCCAGCAGCCAAGGACTAGCAACAGATACGCAGTATTTT CASSQGLATDTQYF TRBJ2-3 - TRBD2 TRBV7-2
TGTGCCAGCAGCTCGATCAGGGGGCATCACTACAATGAGCAGTTCTTC CASSSIRGHHYNEQFF TRBJ2-1 - TRBD1 TRBV13
TGCAGCGTTTCCTATACAGGAACAGATACGCAGTATTTT CSVSYTGTDTQYF TRBJ2-3 once - TRBV29-1
TGTGCCATCAGGCTTCAGGGGGACAGGGCATATGGCTACACCTTC CAIRLQGDRAYGYTF TRBJ1-2 - TRBD1 TRBV10-3
TGTGCCAGCAGCAAGAACGGACCGAGGGAGCAGTACTTC CASSKNGPREQYF TRBJ2-7 - - TRBV21-1
TGCGCCAGCAGCTTGGGAGGCTACGAGCAGTACTTC CASSLGGYEQYF TRBJ2-7 few - TRBV5-1
TGTGCCAGTAGTATCGCCGCAGGGGGAAACTCCTACGAGCAGTACTTC CASSIAAGGNSYEQYF TRBJ2-7 - TRBD1 TRBV19
TGTGCCAGCAGCTTTCGGTTTCGGGATACGCAGTATTTT CASSFRFRDTQYF TRBJ2-3 - - TRBV7-2
TGTGCCAGCAGGGGGAGCTGGGAGGCGCAGTTCTTC CASRGSWEAQFF TRBJ2-1 - - TRBV2
TGTGCCAGCAGCCGGGGGGCCCCCTACGAGCAGTACTTC CASSRGAPYEQYF TRBJ2-7 once - TRBV7-2